Listed below are T cell receptor beta chains from one sample, sequenced in a study of OX40 agonist ivuxolimab in advanced cancers. Repertoires were generated with immunoSEQ multiplex PCR, while TCRdb's copy carries only in-frame clones and drops some. The sample carries around 30,000 clones, approximately 90% recorded once. The starting material was CD4+ or CD8+ T cells sorted from blood, obtained in a trial of the OX40 agonist ivuxolimab. The receptors stem from an adult with an advanced solid tumor such as melanoma, head and neck, liver or kidney cancer. Both conserved end residues are trimmed from each CDR3. The order of the fields is CDR3 length, V gene, J gene, CDR3 protein.

12	TRBV6-5	TRBJ2-2	ASRATENTGELF
15	TRBV5-1	TRBJ2-5	ASSWGLAGRGQETQY
17	TRBV7-9	TRBJ2-3	ASSTPWLAGEFGTDTQY
11	TRBV30	TRBJ2-3	AWSHGTTDTQY
7	TRBV20-1	TRBJ2-1	SALGEQF
11	TRBV13	TRBJ2-7	ASSMGLANEQY
12	TRBV11-3	TRBJ2-3	ASSLVWATDTQY
10	TRBV7-9	TRBJ1-1	ASSSDPGWAF
12	TRBV2	TRBJ2-1	ASRETFPYNEQF
12	TRBV2	TRBJ2-3	ASRERVGTDTQY
18	TRBV7-6	TRBJ2-6	ASSLAASPGEGSGANVLT
12	TRBV5-6	TRBJ2-7	ASSLVEGTYEQY
17	TRBV29-1	TRBJ2-2	SVTSDNIGTTRSTGELF
16	TRBV13	TRBJ2-5	ASSLSELAGKWRETQY
10	TRBV5-1	TRBJ2-7	ASSWDSYEQY
13	TRBV28	TRBJ2-2	ASSLGQIGTGELF
11	TRBV30	TRBJ1-2	AWSAHKVYGYT
17	TRBV5-4	TRBJ2-3	ASSLDVLTDASSTDTQY